A selection of T cell receptor beta chains follows, all from one sample in a study of early stage breast cancer tumors. Only in-frame clones appear in the TCRdb table, and some are missing; sequencing was by immunoSEQ multiplex PCR. The sample includes tens of thousands of clones, around 72% seen only once; the top ten take 7.2%. The source material was blood. The receptors were gathered from a person in their fifties with breast cancer. Each CDR3 is given with its conserved first and last residue. D genes are given only for firm matches. The size of a clone is reported for some rows only, either as once, few or many, or as a class for expanded clones.

J gene: TRBJ2-7; clone size: NA; V gene: TRBV5-1; D gene: NA; CDR3 DNA: TGCGCCAGCAGGGTAGCGGCTTCCTACGAGCAGTACTTC; CDR3 protein: CASRVAASYEQYF
J gene: TRBJ2-2; clone size: NA; V gene: TRBV9; D gene: TRBD1; CDR3 DNA: TGTGCCAGCAGCCCATATCCGGGACAGGGGGCGTCGGGCACCGGGGAGCTGTTTTTT; CDR3 protein: CASSPYPGQGASGTGELFF
J gene: TRBJ2-3; clone size: NA; V gene: TRBV11-2; D gene: TRBD2; CDR3 DNA: TGCGCCAGCAGCCAAATCGGGGGGACCGTAGATACGCAGTATTTT; CDR3 protein: CASSQIGGTVDTQYF
J gene: TRBJ2-3; clone size: NA; V gene: TRBV13; D gene: TRBD2; CDR3 DNA: TGTGCCAGCAAGACTATAGCGGGAGCTCCAGATACGCAGTATTTT; CDR3 protein: CASKTIAGAPDTQYF
J gene: TRBJ2-1; clone size: NA; V gene: TRBV7-9; D gene: TRBD1; CDR3 DNA: TGTGCCAGCGGCGGGACAGGGGACTACAATGAGCAGTTCTTC; CDR3 protein: CASGGTGDYNEQFF
J gene: TRBJ2-7; clone size: NA; V gene: TRBV6-6; D gene: NA; CDR3 DNA: TGTGCCAGCAGTTACCCCGCGGTTAGCGAGCAGTACTTC; CDR3 protein: CASSYPAVSEQYF
J gene: TRBJ1-1; clone size: NA; V gene: TRBV11-2; D gene: NA; CDR3 DNA: TGTGCCAGCAGTTGGGGGGTGAGGGACACTGAAGCTTTCTTT; CDR3 protein: CASSWGVRDTEAFF
J gene: TRBJ2-7; clone size: NA; V gene: TRBV6-5; D gene: TRBD1; CDR3 DNA: TGTGCCACCTCCGACAGGGATCCCTACGAGCAGTACTTC; CDR3 protein: CATSDRDPYEQYF
J gene: TRBJ2-5; clone size: NA; V gene: TRBV2; D gene: NA; CDR3 DNA: TGTGCCAGCAAGGAGGAGGAGACCCAGTACTTC; CDR3 protein: CASKEEETQYF
J gene: TRBJ1-3; clone size: once; V gene: TRBV5-1; D gene: NA; CDR3 DNA: TGCGCCAGCAGCTTGGAGAAACTCATCTCTGGAAACACCATATATTTT; CDR3 protein: CASSLEKLISGNTIYF
J gene: TRBJ1-5; clone size: NA; V gene: TRBV4-3; D gene: NA; CDR3 DNA: TGCGCCAGCAGCCAAGACAGGTATAGCAATCAGCCCCAGCATTTT; CDR3 protein: CASSQDRYSNQPQHF
J gene: TRBJ2-1; clone size: NA; V gene: TRBV7-8; D gene: TRBD1; CDR3 DNA: TGTGCCAGCAGCTTAGGGACAGGGGCCAATGAGCAGTTCTTC; CDR3 protein: CASSLGTGANEQFF
J gene: TRBJ2-7; clone size: medium-sized; V gene: TRBV20-1; D gene: NA; CDR3 DNA: TGCGGGGCATCGGGAGACTACGAGCAGTACTTC; CDR3 protein: CGASGDYEQYF
J gene: TRBJ2-1; clone size: NA; V gene: TRBV20-1; D gene: NA; CDR3 DNA: TGCAGTGCTAGACCTTACAATGAGCAGTTCTTC; CDR3 protein: CSARPYNEQFF
J gene: TRBJ2-1; clone size: NA; V gene: TRBV6-6; D gene: NA; CDR3 DNA: TGTGCCAGCAGCTATGCCCCCCAGGGCTCCTATGAGCAGTTCTTC; CDR3 protein: CASSYAPQGSYEQFF
J gene: TRBJ1-3; clone size: few; V gene: TRBV4-1; D gene: NA; CDR3 DNA: TGCGCCAGCAGCCAAGTCCAGGGAGGAAACACCATATATTTT; CDR3 protein: CASSQVQGGNTIYF
J gene: TRBJ2-3; clone size: once; V gene: TRBV7-9; D gene: NA; CDR3 DNA: TGTGCCAGCAGCTTTAGAGATCACCACCCAGATACGCAGTATTTT; CDR3 protein: CASSFRDHHPDTQYF
J gene: TRBJ2-3; clone size: NA; V gene: TRBV6-6; D gene: NA; CDR3 DNA: TGTGCCAGCAGTCCGGGGGATACGCAGTATTTT; CDR3 protein: CASSPGDTQYF
J gene: TRBJ2-3; clone size: NA; V gene: TRBV7-8; D gene: NA; CDR3 DNA: TGTGCCAGCAGCTTAGCATGGTCTAGCGGCACAGATACGCAGTATTTT; CDR3 protein: CASSLAWSSGTDTQYF
J gene: TRBJ2-3; clone size: few; V gene: TRBV11-2; D gene: NA; CDR3 DNA: TGTGCCAGCAGCTTCCTTAAGGGGCCAGATACGCAGTATTTT; CDR3 protein: CASSFLKGPDTQYF
J gene: TRBJ2-4; clone size: NA; V gene: TRBV21-1; D gene: NA; CDR3 DNA: TGTGCCAGCAGAACATGGAGGGATCCGGGCCCTTGGGCCAAAAACATTCAGTACTTC; CDR3 protein: CASRTWRDPGPWAKNIQYF
J gene: TRBJ1-1; clone size: NA; V gene: TRBV5-1; D gene: NA; CDR3 DNA: TGCGCCAGCAGCGCGGGACGGGAGAACACTGAAGCTTTCTTT; CDR3 protein: CASSAGRENTEAFF
J gene: TRBJ2-3; clone size: NA; V gene: TRBV29-1; D gene: NA; CDR3 DNA: TGCAGCGTTGAAGGGGGCGCCCTAGAGACAGATACGCAGTATTTT; CDR3 protein: CSVEGGALETDTQYF
J gene: TRBJ1-5; clone size: NA; V gene: TRBV5-8; D gene: NA; CDR3 DNA: TGTGCCAGCAGCTTTAGAGGGAATAATCAGCCCCAGCATTTT; CDR3 protein: CASSFRGNNQPQHF
J gene: TRBJ2-7; clone size: NA; V gene: TRBV19; D gene: NA; CDR3 DNA: TGTGCCAGTAGTGAGCAAGTCTCCTACGAGCAGTACTTC; CDR3 protein: CASSEQVSYEQYF
J gene: TRBJ2-2; clone size: NA; V gene: TRBV9; D gene: NA; CDR3 DNA: TGTGCCAGCAGCCTATCAAGCACAGGGCCTGTGGACGGGGAGCTGTTTTTT; CDR3 protein: CASSLSSTGPVDGELFF
J gene: TRBJ1-5; clone size: once; V gene: TRBV23-1; D gene: NA; CDR3 DNA: TGCGCCAGCAGTCAAGGAGCGGGTAGGGCAGGGTGGTGTAGGCAGCCCCAGCATTTT; CDR3 protein: CASSQGAGRAGWCRQPQHF
J gene: TRBJ1-3; clone size: once; V gene: TRBV6-5; D gene: NA; CDR3 DNA: TGTGCCAGCAGTTACTCGGCAGTCTCTGGAAACACCATATATTTT; CDR3 protein: CASSYSAVSGNTIYF
J gene: TRBJ2-7; clone size: NA; V gene: TRBV6-6; D gene: NA; CDR3 DNA: TGTGCCAGCAGTTACCTATCGCGGGCGCCCACCTACGAGCAGTACTTC; CDR3 protein: CASSYLSRAPTYEQYF
J gene: TRBJ1-4; clone size: NA; V gene: TRBV6-5; D gene: TRBD1; CDR3 DNA: TGTGCCAGCAGTTATTTGAGGGGGCAGCAGGAAAAACTGTTTTTT; CDR3 protein: CASSYLRGQQEKLFF
J gene: TRBJ1-6; clone size: NA; V gene: TRBV19; D gene: NA; CDR3 DNA: TGTGCCAGTAGTAATAAGGGGCGATCACCCCTCCACTTT; CDR3 protein: CASSNKGRSPLHF
J gene: TRBJ1-1; clone size: NA; V gene: TRBV4-3; D gene: NA; CDR3 DNA: TGCGCCAGCAGCCAAGAAGGAGACAGGCCGAACACTGAAGCTTTCTTT; CDR3 protein: CASSQEGDRPNTEAFF
J gene: TRBJ2-1; clone size: once; V gene: TRBV19; D gene: NA; CDR3 DNA: TGTGCCAGTAGTATTCAAGCTGGTGAGCAGTTCTTC; CDR3 protein: CASSIQAGEQFF
J gene: TRBJ2-7; clone size: NA; V gene: TRBV29-1; D gene: NA; CDR3 DNA: TGCAGCGTCGCCTGGACAGACGAGCAGTACTTC; CDR3 protein: CSVAWTDEQYF
J gene: TRBJ2-7; clone size: NA; V gene: TRBV6-5; D gene: NA; CDR3 DNA: TGTGCCAGCAGTTACCCTGGAGGTTCGGGCGAGCAGTACTTC; CDR3 protein: CASSYPGGSGEQYF
J gene: TRBJ1-6; clone size: few; V gene: TRBV7-2; D gene: NA; CDR3 DNA: TGTGCCAGCAGCCCCCAAAGGGGGAATTCACCCCTCCACTTT; CDR3 protein: CASSPQRGNSPLHF
J gene: TRBJ1-1; clone size: few; V gene: TRBV13; D gene: NA; CDR3 DNA: TGTGCCAGCAGCTTAGGGGTCGGGGACACTGAAGCTTTCTTT; CDR3 protein: CASSLGVGDTEAFF
J gene: TRBJ1-2; clone size: few; V gene: TRBV12-5; D gene: NA; CDR3 DNA: TGTGCTAGTGGTGCGCCCCAGGGTTATGATGGCTACACCTTC; CDR3 protein: CASGAPQGYDGYTF
J gene: TRBJ2-2; clone size: NA; V gene: TRBV7-8; D gene: NA; CDR3 DNA: TGTGCCAGCAGGCAGGTTGGGACACAGAACACCGGGGAGCTGTTTTTT; CDR3 protein: CASRQVGTQNTGELFF
J gene: TRBJ1-4; clone size: once; V gene: TRBV6-6; D gene: TRBD1; CDR3 DNA: TGTGCCAGCAGTTACGGACAGGGCCTGAATGAAAAACTGTTTTTT; CDR3 protein: CASSYGQGLNEKLFF
J gene: TRBJ2-1; clone size: NA; V gene: TRBV9; D gene: TRBD1; CDR3 DNA: TGTGCCAGCAGCACTCGGACAGGGCGGAATGAGCAGTTCTTC; CDR3 protein: CASSTRTGRNEQFF
J gene: TRBJ2-5; clone size: NA; V gene: TRBV16; D gene: NA; CDR3 DNA: TGTGCCAGCAGCCCTAGCGAAGAGACCCAGTACTTC; CDR3 protein: CASSPSEETQYF
J gene: TRBJ1-6; clone size: NA; V gene: TRBV7-8; D gene: TRBD1; CDR3 DNA: TGTGCCAGCAGCTCAATGACAGGGGATCGTTCACCCCTCCACTTT; CDR3 protein: CASSSMTGDRSPLHF
J gene: TRBJ1-1; clone size: NA; V gene: TRBV6-5; D gene: NA; CDR3 DNA: TGTGCCAGCAGTTACGGAGTAAGGGGCACTGAAGCTTTCTTT; CDR3 protein: CASSYGVRGTEAFF
J gene: TRBJ1-4; clone size: NA; V gene: TRBV28; D gene: NA; CDR3 DNA: TGTGCCACCGAAACTGTCGGTTACAATGAAAAACTGTTTTTT; CDR3 protein: CATETVGYNEKLFF
J gene: TRBJ2-3; clone size: NA; V gene: TRBV5-1; D gene: TRBD2; CDR3 DNA: TGCGCCAGCAGCCTCTTAGGGACTAGCGGAAGCACAGATACGCAGTATTTT; CDR3 protein: CASSLLGTSGSTDTQYF
J gene: TRBJ2-5; clone size: NA; V gene: TRBV5-8; D gene: TRBD1; CDR3 DNA: TGTGCCAGCAGCTTCCAGGGGGCTGAGACCCAGTACTTC; CDR3 protein: CASSFQGAETQYF
J gene: TRBJ2-3; clone size: NA; V gene: TRBV19; D gene: TRBD1; CDR3 DNA: TGTGCCAGTAGGCAGAAAGGGACAGGGGTTCAAGATACGCAGTATTTT; CDR3 protein: CASRQKGTGVQDTQYF
J gene: TRBJ2-1; clone size: NA; V gene: TRBV5-4; D gene: NA; CDR3 DNA: TGTGCCAGCAGTTTTGCATCTGGGGGCGAGCAGTTCTTC; CDR3 protein: CASSFASGGEQFF
J gene: TRBJ1-4; clone size: once; V gene: TRBV6-6; D gene: TRBD1; CDR3 DNA: TGTGCCAGCTCCTTCGGGGACAGGGAAAAACTGTTTTTT; CDR3 protein: CASSFGDREKLFF
J gene: TRBJ1-5; clone size: NA; V gene: TRBV9; D gene: NA; CDR3 DNA: TGTGCCAGCAGCGTTACCTCGGGACAGCCCCAGCATTTT; CDR3 protein: CASSVTSGQPQHF
J gene: TRBJ2-5; clone size: NA; V gene: TRBV21-1; D gene: NA; CDR3 DNA: TGTGCCAGCAGCCGACAGGGCGAAGGCCCGAAGGAGACCCAGTACTTC; CDR3 protein: CASSRQGEGPKETQYF
J gene: TRBJ2-2; clone size: NA; V gene: TRBV7-2; D gene: TRBD1; CDR3 DNA: TGTGCCAGCAGCGCCGACAGGGACACCGGGGAGCTGTTTTTT; CDR3 protein: CASSADRDTGELFF
J gene: TRBJ2-1; clone size: NA; V gene: TRBV11-2; D gene: TRBD2; CDR3 DNA: TGTGCCAGCAGCTTATTACCAGCGGGAGGATACAATGAGCAGTTCTTC; CDR3 protein: CASSLLPAGGYNEQFF
J gene: TRBJ2-5; clone size: NA; V gene: TRBV19; D gene: NA; CDR3 DNA: TGTGCCAGTAGTCCCGGGAGCCCCGGGACCCAGTACTTC; CDR3 protein: CASSPGSPGTQYF